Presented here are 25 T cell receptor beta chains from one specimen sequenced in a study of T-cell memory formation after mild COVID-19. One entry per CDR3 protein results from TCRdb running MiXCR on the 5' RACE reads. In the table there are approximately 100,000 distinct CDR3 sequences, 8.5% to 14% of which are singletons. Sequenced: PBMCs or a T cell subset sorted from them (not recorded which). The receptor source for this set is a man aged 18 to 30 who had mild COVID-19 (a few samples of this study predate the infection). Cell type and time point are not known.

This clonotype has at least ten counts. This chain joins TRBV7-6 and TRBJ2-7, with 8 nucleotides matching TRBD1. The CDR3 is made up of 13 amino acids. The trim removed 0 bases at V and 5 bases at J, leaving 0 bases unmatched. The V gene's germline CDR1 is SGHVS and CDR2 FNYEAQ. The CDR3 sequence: CASSLAQGDEQYF. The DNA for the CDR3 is TGTGCCAGCAGCTTAGCACAGGGGGACGAGCAGTACTTC.

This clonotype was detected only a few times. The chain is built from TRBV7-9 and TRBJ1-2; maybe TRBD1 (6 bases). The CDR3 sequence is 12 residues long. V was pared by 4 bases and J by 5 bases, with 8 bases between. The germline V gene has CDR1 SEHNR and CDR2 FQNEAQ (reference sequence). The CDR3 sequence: CASSSGQYGYTF. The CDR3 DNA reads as TGTGCCAGCAGCTCAGGACAGTATGGCTACACCTTC.

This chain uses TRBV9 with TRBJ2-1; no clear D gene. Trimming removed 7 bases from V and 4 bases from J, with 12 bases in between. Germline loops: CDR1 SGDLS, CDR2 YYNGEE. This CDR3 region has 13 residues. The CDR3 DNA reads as TGTGCCAGCTCCGGCGGAAGATACAATGAGCAGTTCTTC. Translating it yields CASSGGRYNEQFF.

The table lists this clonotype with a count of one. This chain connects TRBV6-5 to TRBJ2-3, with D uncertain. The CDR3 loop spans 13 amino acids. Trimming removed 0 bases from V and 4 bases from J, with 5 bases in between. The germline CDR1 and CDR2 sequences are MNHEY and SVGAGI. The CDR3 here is CASSYSNPDTQYF. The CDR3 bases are TGTGCCAGCAGTTACTCGAATCCAGATACGCAGTATTTT.

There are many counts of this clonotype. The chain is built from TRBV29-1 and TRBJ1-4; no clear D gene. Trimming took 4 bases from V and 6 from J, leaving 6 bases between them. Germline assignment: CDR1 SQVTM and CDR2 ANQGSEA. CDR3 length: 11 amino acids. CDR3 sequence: CSVGGDEKLFF. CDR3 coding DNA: TGCAGCGTTGGGGGAGATGAAAAACTGTTTTTT.

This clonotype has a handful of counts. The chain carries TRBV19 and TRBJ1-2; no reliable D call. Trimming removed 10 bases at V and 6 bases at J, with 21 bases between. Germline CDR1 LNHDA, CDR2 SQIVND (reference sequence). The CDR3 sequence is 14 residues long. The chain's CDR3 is CATTSGPRGNGYTF. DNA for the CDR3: TGTGCCACCACGAGCGGCCCTCGCGGAAATGGCTACACCTTC.

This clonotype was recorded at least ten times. CDR3 in DNA: TGTGCCAGCAGCTTAGAAGGGGGGGACACAGATACGCAGTATTTT. Protein sequence: CASSLEGGDTDTQYF. V and J are TRBV7-8 and TRBJ2-3; D is possibly TRBD2 (7 bases). The germline CDR1 and CDR2 sequences are SGHVS and FQNEAQ. The V gene lost 1 base and the J gene lost 2 bases, with 10 bases spanning the gap. This CDR3 has 15 amino acids.

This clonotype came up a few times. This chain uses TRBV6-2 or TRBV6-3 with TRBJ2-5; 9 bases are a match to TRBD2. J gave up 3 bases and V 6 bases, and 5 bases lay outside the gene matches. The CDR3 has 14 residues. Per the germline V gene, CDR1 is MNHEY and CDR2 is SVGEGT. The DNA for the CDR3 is TGTGCCAGCAGGACTAGCGGCTTAGAAGAGACCCAGTACTTC. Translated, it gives CASRTSGLEETQYF.

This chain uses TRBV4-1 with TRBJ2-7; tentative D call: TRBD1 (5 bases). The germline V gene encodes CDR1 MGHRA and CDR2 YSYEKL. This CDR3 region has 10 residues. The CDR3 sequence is CASSREGRTV. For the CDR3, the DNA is TGCGCCAGCAGCCGGGAAGGTAGGACAGTC.

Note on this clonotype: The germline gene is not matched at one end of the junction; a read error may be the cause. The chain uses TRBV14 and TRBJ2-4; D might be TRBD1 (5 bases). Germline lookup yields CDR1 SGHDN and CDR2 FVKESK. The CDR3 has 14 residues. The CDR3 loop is CAISQGPGRGIQYF. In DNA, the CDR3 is TGTGCCATCAGCCAAGGGCCAGGGCGTGGCATTCAGTACTTC.

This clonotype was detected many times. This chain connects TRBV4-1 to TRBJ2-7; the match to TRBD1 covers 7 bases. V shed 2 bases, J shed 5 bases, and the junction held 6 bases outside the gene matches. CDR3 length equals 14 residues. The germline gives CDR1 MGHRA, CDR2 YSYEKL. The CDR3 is CASSQFHRGHEQYF. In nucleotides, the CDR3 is TGCGCCAGCAGCCAATTTCACAGGGGCCACGAGCAGTACTTC.

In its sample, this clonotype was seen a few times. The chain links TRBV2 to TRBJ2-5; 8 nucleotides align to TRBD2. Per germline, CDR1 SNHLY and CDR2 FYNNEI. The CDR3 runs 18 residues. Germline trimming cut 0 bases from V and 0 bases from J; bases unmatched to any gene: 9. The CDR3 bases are TGTGCCAGCAGTGAAGCGCTTCGGGTTAGCGGGGACCAAGAGACCCAGTACTTC. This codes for CASSEALRVSGDQETQYF. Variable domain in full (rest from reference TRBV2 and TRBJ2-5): EPEVTQTPSHQVTQMGQEVILRCVPISNHLYFYWYRQILGQKVEFLVSFYNNEISEKSEIFDDQFSVERPDGSNFTLKIRSTKLEDSAMYFCASSEALRVSGDQETQYFGPGTRLLVL.

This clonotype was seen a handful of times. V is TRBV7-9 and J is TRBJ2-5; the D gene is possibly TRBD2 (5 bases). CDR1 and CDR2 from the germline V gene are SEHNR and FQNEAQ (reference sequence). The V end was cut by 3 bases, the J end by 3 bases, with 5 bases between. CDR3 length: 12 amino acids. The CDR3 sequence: CASSFGEETQYF. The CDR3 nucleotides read TGTGCCAGCAGCTTCGGGGAAGAGACCCAGTACTTC.

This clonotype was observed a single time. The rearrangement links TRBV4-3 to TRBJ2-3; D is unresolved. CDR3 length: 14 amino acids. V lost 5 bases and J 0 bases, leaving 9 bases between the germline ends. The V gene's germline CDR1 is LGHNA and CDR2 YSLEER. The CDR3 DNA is TGCGCCAGCAGCTACGACCAGAGCACAGATACGCAGTATTTT. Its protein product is CASSYDQSTDTQYF.

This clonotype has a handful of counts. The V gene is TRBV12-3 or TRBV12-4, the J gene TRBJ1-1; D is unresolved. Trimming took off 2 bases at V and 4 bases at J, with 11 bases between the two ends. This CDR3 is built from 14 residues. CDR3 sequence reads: CASSLLGSRTEAFF. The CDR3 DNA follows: TGTGCCAGCAGTTTACTGGGAAGTCGCACTGAAGCTTTCTTT.

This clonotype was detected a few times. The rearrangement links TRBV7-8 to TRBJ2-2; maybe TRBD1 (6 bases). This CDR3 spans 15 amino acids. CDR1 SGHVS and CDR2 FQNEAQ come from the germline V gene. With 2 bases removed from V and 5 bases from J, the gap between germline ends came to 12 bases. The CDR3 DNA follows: TGTGCCAGCAGCTTACCCCAGGGGTCGACCGGGGAGCTGTTTTTT. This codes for CASSLPQGSTGELFF. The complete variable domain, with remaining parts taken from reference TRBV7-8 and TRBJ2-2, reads GAGVSQSPRYKVAKRGQDVALRCDPISGHVSLFWYQQALGQGPEFLTYFQNEAQLDKSGLPSDRFFAERPEGSVSTLKIQRTQQEDSAVYLCASSLPQGSTGELFFGEGSRLTVL.

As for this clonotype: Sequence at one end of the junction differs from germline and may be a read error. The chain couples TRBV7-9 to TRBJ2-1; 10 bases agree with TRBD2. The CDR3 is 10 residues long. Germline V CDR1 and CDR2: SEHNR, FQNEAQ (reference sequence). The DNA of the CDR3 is TGTGCCAGCAGTGGACTAGCGGCTATCTTC. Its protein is CASSGLAAIF.

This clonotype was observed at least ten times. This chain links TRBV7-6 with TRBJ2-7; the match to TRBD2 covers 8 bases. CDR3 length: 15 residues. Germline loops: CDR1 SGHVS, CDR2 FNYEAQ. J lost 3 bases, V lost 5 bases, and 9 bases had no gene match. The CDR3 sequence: CASSPTPGGDYEQYF. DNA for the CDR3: TGTGCCAGCAGCCCCACACCGGGGGGGGACTACGAGCAGTACTTC.

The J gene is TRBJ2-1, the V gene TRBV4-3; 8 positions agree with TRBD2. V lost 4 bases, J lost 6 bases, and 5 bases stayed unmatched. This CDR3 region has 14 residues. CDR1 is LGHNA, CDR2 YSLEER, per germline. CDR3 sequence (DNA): TGCGCCAGCAGCCCCACCGGGACTAGCAATGAGCAGTTCTTC. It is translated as CASSPTGTSNEQFF.

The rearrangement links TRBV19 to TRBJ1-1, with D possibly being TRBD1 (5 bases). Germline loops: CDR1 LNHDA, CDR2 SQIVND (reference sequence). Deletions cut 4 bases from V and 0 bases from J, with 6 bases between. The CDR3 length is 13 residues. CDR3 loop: CASSKTVNTEAFF. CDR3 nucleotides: TGTGCCAGTAGTAAGACAGTGAACACTGAAGCTTTCTTT.

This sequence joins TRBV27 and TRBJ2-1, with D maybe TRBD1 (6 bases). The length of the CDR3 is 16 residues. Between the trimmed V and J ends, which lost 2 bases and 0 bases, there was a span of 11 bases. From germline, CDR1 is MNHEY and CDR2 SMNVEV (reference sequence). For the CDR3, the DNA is TGTGCCAGCAGTTTAGAACAGGGTGGCTCCTACAATGAGCAGTTCTTC. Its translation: CASSLEQGGSYNEQFF.

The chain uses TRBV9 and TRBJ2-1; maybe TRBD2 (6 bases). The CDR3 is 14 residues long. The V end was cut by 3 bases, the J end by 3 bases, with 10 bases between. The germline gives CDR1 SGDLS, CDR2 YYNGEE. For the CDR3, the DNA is TGTGCCAGCAGCGATGGCGGGGACTACAATGAGCAGTTCTTC. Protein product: CASSDGGDYNEQFF.

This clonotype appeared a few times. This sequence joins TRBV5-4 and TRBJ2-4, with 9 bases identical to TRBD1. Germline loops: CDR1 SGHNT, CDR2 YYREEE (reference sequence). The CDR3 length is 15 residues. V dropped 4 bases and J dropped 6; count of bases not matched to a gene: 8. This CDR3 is CASSPQGADRNIQYF. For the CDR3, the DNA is TGTGCCAGCAGCCCACAGGGGGCCGACCGAAACATTCAGTACTTC.

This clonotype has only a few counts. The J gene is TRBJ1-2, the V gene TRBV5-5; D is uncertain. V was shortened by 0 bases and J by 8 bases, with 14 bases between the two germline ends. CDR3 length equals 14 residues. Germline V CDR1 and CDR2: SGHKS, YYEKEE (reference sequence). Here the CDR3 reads CASSLAVSGGGYTF. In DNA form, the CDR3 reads TGTGCCAGCAGCTTGGCCGTATCAGGCGGCGGCTACACCTTC.

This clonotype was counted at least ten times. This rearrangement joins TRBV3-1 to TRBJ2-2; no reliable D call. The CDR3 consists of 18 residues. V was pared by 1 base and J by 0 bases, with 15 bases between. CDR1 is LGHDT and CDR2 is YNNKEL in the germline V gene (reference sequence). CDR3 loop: CASSQAITVTANTGELFF. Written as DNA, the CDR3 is TGTGCCAGCAGCCAAGCGATTACGGTGACCGCGAACACCGGGGAGCTGTTTTTT.